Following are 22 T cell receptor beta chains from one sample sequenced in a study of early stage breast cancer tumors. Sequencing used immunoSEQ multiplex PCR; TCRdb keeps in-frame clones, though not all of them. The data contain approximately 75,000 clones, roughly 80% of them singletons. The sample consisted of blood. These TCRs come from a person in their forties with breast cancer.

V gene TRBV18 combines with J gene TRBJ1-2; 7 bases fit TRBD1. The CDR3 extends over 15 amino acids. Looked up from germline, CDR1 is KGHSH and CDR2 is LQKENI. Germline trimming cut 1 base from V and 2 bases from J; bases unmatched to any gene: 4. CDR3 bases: TGTGCCAGCTCACCACGGGAGGGGGCGAACTATGGCTACACCTTC. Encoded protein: CASSPREGANYGYTF.

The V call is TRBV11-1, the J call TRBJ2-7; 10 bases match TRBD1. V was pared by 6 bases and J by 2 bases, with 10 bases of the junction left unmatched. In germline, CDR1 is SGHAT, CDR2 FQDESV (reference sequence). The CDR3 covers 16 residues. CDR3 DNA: TGTGCCAGCAGGTATACCGGAGGACAGGGGGCCTACGAGCAGTACTTC. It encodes CASRYTGGQGAYEQYF.

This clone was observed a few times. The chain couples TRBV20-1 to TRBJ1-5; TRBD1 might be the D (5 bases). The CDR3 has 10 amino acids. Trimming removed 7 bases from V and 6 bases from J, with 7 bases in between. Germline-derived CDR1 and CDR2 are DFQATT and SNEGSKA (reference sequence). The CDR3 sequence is CSVGGQPQHF. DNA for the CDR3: TGCAGTGTCGGGGGTCAGCCCCAGCATTTT.

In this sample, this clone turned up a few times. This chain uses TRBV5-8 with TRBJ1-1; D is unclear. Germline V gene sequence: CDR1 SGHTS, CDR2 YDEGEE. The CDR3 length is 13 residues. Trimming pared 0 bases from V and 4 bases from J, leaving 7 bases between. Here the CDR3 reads CASSLVLGTEAFF. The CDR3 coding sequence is TGTGCCAGCAGCTTGGTCCTCGGCACTGAAGCTTTCTTT.

The CDR3 coding sequence is TGCGCCAGCAGCCAAAAGGGACAGGGCGGCGGGAGGGGGAACGAGCAGTACTTC. Protein sequence: CASSQKGQGGGRGNEQYF. The chain couples TRBV4-1 to TRBJ2-7; perhaps D is TRBD1 or TRBD2 (9 bases each). Germline V CDR1 and CDR2: MGHRA, YSYEKL. This CDR3 is 18 amino acids long. V lost 2 bases to trimming and J lost 5 bases, with 25 bases between them.

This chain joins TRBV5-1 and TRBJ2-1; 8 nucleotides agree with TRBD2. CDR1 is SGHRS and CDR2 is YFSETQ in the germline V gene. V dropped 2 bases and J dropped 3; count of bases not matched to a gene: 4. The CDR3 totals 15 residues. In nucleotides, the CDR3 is TGCGCCAGCAGCTTCGGTAGCGGGGTCTACAATGAGCAGTTCTTC. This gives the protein CASSFGSGVYNEQFF.

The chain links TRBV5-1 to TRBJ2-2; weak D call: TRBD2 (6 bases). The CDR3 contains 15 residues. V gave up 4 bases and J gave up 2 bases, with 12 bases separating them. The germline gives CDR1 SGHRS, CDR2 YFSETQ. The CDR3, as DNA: TGCGCCAGCAGCCTGGCCGGGGGTAACACCGGGGAGCTGTTTTTT. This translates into CASSLAGGNTGELFF. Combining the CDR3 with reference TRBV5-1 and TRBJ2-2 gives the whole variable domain KAGVTQTPRYLIKTRGQQVTLSCSPISGHRSVSWYQQTPGQGLQFLFEYFSETQRNKGNFPGRFSGRQFSNSRSEMNVSTLELGDSALYLCASSLAGGNTGELFFGEGSRLTVL.

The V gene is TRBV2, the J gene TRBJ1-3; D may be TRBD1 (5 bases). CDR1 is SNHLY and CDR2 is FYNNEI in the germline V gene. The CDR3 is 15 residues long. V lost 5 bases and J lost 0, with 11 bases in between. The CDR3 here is CASSTGQVSGNTIYF. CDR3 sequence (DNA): TGTGCCAGCAGTACTGGACAAGTCTCTGGAAACACCATATATTTT.

The CDR3 loop is CASSQGAGGPLNTQYF. The CDR3 DNA reads TGCGCCAGCAGCCAAGGAGCGGGAGGGCCTTTAAATACGCAGTATTTT. V and J are TRBV4-1 and TRBJ2-3; 10 bases map to TRBD2. Germline values: CDR1 MGHRA, CDR2 YSYEKL. The CDR3 has 16 residues. J was trimmed by 7 bases and V by 1 base; bases with no gene match: 8.

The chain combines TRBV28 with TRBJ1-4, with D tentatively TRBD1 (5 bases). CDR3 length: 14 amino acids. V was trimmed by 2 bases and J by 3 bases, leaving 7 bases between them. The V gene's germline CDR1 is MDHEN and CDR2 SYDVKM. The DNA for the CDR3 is TGTGCCAGCAGTTTAGGGGGTGCTAATGAAAAACTGTTTTTT. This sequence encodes CASSLGGANEKLFF.

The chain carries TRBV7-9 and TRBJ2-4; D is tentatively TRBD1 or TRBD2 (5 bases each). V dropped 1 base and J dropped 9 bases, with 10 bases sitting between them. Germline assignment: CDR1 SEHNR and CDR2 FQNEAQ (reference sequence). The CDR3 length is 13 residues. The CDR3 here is CASSLGSGGIQYF. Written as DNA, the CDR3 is TGTGCCAGCAGCTTAGGGAGTGGGGGCATTCAGTACTTC.

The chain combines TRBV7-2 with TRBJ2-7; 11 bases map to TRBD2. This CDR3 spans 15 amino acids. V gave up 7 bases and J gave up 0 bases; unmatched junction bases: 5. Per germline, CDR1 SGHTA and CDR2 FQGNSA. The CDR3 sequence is CASTSGLAGSYEQYF. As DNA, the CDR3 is TGTGCCAGCACCTCCGGACTAGCGGGCTCCTACGAGCAGTACTTC.

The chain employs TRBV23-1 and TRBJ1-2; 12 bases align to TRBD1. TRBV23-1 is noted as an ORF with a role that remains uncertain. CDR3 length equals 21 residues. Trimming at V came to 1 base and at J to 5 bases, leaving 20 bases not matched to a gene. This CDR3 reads CASSQFRPSRPGTGGRYGYTF. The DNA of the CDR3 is TGCGCCAGCAGTCAATTTCGTCCATCCCGGCCCGGGACAGGGGGCCGGTATGGCTACACCTTC.

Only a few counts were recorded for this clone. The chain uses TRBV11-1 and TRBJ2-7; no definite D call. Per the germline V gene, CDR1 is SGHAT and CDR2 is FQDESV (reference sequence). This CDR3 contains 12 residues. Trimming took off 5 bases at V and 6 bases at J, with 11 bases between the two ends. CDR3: CASSPTSTEQYF. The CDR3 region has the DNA TGTGCCAGCAGCCCAACAAGTACCGAGCAGTACTTC.

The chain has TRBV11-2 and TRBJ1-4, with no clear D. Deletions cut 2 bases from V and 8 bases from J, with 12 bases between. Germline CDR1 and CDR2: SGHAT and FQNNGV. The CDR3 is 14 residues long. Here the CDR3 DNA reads TGTGCCAGCAGCTTAACCCCTCTGGGGGAAAAACTGTTTTTT. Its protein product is CASSLTPLGEKLFF.

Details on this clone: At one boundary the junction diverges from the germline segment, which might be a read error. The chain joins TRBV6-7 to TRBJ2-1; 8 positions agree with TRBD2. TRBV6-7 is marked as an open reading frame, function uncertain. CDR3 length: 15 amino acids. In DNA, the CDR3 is TGTGCCAGCAGTCACTCCGGGACTAGAGATGTCGAGCAGTTCTTC. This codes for CASSHSGTRDVEQFF.

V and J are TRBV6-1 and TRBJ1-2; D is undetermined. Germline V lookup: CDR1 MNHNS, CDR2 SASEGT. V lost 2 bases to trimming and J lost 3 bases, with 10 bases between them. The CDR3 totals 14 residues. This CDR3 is CASSESAVDYGYTF. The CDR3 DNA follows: TGTGCCAGCAGTGAATCCGCGGTGGACTATGGCTACACCTTC.

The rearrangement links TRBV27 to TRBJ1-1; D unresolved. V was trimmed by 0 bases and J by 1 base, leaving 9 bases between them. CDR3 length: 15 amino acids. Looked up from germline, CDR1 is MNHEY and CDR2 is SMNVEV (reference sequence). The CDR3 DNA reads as TGTGCCAGCAGTTTATCGTATAGTCAGAACACTGAAGCTTTCTTT. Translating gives CASSLSYSQNTEAFF.

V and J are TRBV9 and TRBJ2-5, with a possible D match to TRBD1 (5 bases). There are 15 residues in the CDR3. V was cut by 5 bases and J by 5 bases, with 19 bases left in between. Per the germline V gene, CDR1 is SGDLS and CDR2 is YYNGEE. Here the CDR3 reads CASSRGYSTGETQYF. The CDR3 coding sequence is TGTGCCAGCAGTAGGGGCTACTCTACTGGGGAGACCCAGTACTTC.

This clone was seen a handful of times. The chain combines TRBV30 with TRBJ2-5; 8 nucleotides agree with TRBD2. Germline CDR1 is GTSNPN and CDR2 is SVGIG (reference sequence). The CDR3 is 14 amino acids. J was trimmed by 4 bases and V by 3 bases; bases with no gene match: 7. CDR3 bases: TGTGCCTGGAGCCTTGGACTAGCAGGAGAGACCCAGTACTTC. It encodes CAWSLGLAGETQYF.

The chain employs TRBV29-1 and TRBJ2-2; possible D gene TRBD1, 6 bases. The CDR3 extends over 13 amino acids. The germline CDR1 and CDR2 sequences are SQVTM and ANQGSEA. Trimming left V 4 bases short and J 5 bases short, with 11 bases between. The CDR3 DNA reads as TGCAGCGTTGTCAGGGGAAGGACCGGGGAGCTGTTTTTT. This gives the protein CSVVRGRTGELFF.

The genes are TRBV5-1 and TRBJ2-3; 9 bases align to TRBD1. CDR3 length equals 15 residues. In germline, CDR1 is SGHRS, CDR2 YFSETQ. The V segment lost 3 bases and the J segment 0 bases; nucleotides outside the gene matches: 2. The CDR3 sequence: CASSSGTGSTDTQYF. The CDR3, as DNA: TGCGCCAGCAGCTCCGGGACAGGGAGCACAGATACGCAGTATTTT.